This passage covers 5 T cell receptor beta chains from one sample sequenced in a study of response to subunit inactivated influenza vaccine. From the RT-PCR reads, TCRdb called clonotypes with MiXCR, one entry per CDR3 protein. This table has some 480,000 distinct CDR3 sequences, roughly 9.8% appearing once. This sample comprised PBMCs from blood, obtained more than 35 days after vaccination. These receptors were taken from a man in his fifties who received an inactivated influenza vaccine.

The table lists this clonotype with many counts. CDR3 coding DNA: TGTGCCAGCAGTCGGGGGACAGGAAAGTACGAGCAGTACTTC. It is translated as CASSRGTGKYEQYF. The chain carries TRBV6-2 or TRBV6-3 and TRBJ2-7; 8 positions agree with TRBD1. Trimming took 5 bases from V and 4 from J; bases not matched to a gene: 7. There are 14 residues in the CDR3. CDR1 is MNHEY and CDR2 is SVGEGT in the germline V gene.

Only a few counts were recorded for this clonotype. V gene TRBV4-3 combines with J gene TRBJ1-1; no reliable D call. The CDR3 is 15 residues long. Trimming removed 3 bases from V and 0 bases from J, with 11 bases in between. Germline V gene lookup returns CDR1 LGHNA and CDR2 YSLEER. The CDR3 loop reads CASSQGWTVNTEAFF. CDR3 DNA: TGCGCCAGCAGCCAGGGATGGACGGTGAACACTGAAGCTTTCTTT.

This clonotype was recorded at least ten times. The chain is built from TRBV4-1 and TRBJ1-5; possibly TRBD1 for D (6 bases). Germline-derived CDR1 and CDR2 are MGHRA and YSYEKL. This CDR3 region has 16 residues. Trimming removed 0 bases at V and 1 base at J, with 10 bases between. CDR3 loop: CASSQEPQGSNQPQHF. For the CDR3, the DNA is TGCGCCAGCAGCCAAGAACCCCAGGGGAGCAATCAGCCCCAGCATTTT.

The genes are TRBV10-3 and TRBJ1-1; the D is unclear. With 0 bases removed from V and 5 bases from J, the gap between germline ends came to 16 bases. The germline CDR1 and CDR2 sequences are ENHRY and SYGVKD. There are 16 residues in the CDR3. In DNA, the CDR3 is TGTGCCATCAGTGAGTCGATTCGGGGAGGGAAAACTGAAGCTTTCTTT. Protein sequence: CAISESIRGGKTEAFF.

The table lists this clonotype with a few counts. The chain uses TRBV29-1 and TRBJ2-3; 10 bases are shared with TRBD2. Germline V gene sequence: CDR1 SQVTM, CDR2 ANQGSEA. The CDR3 has 15 residues. V lost 5 bases to trimming and J lost 3 bases; unmatched junction nucleotides: 8. In DNA form, the CDR3 reads TGCAGCGTTTTCCCGATAGCGGGGGGAACAGATACGCAGTATTTT. The encoded protein is CSVFPIAGGTDTQYF.